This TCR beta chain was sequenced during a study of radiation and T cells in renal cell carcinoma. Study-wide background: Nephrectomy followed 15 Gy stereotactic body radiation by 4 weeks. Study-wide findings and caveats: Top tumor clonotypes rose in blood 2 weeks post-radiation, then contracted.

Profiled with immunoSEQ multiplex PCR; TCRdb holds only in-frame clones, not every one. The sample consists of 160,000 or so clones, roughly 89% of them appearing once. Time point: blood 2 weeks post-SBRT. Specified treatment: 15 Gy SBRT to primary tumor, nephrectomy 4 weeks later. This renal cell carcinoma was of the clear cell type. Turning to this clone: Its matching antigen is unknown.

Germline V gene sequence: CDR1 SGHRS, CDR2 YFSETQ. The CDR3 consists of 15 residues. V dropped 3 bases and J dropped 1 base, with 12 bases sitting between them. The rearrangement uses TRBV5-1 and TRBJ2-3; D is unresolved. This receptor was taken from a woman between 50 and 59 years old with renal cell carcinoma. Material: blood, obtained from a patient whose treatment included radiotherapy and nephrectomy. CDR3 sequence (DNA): TGCGCCAGCAGCTCCCGGCCGGATCGCACAGATACGCAGTATTTT. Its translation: CASSSRPDRTDTQYF.